The clone carrying this TCR beta chain came up a few times. Its cognate antigen is unknown. The data stem from a study of beta chain features in type 1 diabetes. Looking at the study overall: Cell yields, gender and age were similar in healthy donors and patients. Researchers looked at roughly 110 million sorted cells across all samples. General study findings and limits: Researchers report that Type 1 diabetes patients had moderately but significantly shorter TCRB CDR3s across all four CD4+ subsets.

The CDR3 length is 18 residues. V lost 0 bases, J lost 3 bases, and 11 bases stayed unmatched. The germline gives CDR1 MGHRA, CDR2 YSYEKL. Expressed TCRB transcripts were sequenced because the entire RNA isolate underwent reverse transcription. The repertoire was sequenced with immunoSEQ multiplex PCR; TCRdb's copy has only in-frame clones and lacks some. In the table there are over 150,000 clones, around 7.9% of which are singletons. Sorted CD4+ subsets: naive, central memory, regulatory, stem cell-like memory (CD45RO/CCR7/CD25/CD127/CD95/CD27 panel). Specimen: central memory CD4+ T cells from blood. The chain is built from TRBV4-1 and TRBJ2-1, with 7 nucleotides matching TRBD2. This TCR derives from a man younger than 35 with type 1 diabetes. The CDR3 here is CASSQDARPGGGYNEQFF. Written as DNA, the CDR3 is TGCGCCAGCAGCCAAGACGCCCGTCCTGGCGGGGGCTACAATGAGCAGTTCTTC.